A single sample gave rise to the 27 T cell receptor beta chains below, sequenced in a study of shared clonotypes between healthy human individuals. Data came from immunoSEQ multiplex PCR; TCRdb stores just in-frame clones and leaves some out. The sample comprises 1.4 million to 1.5 million clones, approximately 97% of which are singletons, and approximately 1.1% rests with the top ten. The sample was naive CD4+ T cells sorted from blood. Subset noted: CD45RA+ positively selected. The receptors were sampled from a man younger than 45 in good health.

The chain recombines TRBV11-2 with TRBJ2-7, with 11 bases matching TRBD2. Germline V lookup: CDR1 SGHAT, CDR2 FQNNGV. The J segment lost 5 bases and the V segment lost 2 bases, leaving 2 bases of the junction unmatched. CDR3 length: 14 residues. The CDR3 sequence is CASSLLAGGNEQYF. The CDR3 bases are TGTGCCAGCAGCTTACTAGCGGGAGGTAACGAGCAGTACTTC.

The gene calls are TRBV30 and TRBJ1-5, with 8 bases aligning to TRBD1. This CDR3 comprises 17 residues. Trimming cost V 2 bases and J 0 bases; bases outside gene matches: 9. Germline V lookup: CDR1 GTSNPN, CDR2 SVGIG (reference sequence). The CDR3 reads CAWSTQGGVNSNQPQHF. CDR3 nucleotide sequence: TGTGCCTGGAGTACACAGGGGGGGGTCAATAGCAATCAGCCCCAGCATTTT.

The V call is TRBV6-5, the J call TRBJ2-7; no definite D call. Germline V lookup: CDR1 MNHEY, CDR2 SVGAGI. The CDR3 has 14 amino acids. The V end lost 2 bases, the J end lost 4 bases, and 12 bases lay between the germline ends. The CDR3 coding sequence is TGTGCCAGCAGTTACAGGGTTAGTGGATACGAGCAGTACTTC. Protein: CASSYRVSGYEQYF.

The genes are TRBV2 and TRBJ2-3, with no clear D. Germline CDR1 and CDR2: SNHLY and FYNNEI. The V and J ends lost 1 base and 4 bases respectively, with 6 bases between them. This CDR3 is built from 13 residues. For the CDR3, the DNA is TGTGCCAGCAGTGAAGTAAAGGCAGATACGCAGTATTTT. Translated: CASSEVKADTQYF.

This chain joins TRBV18 and TRBJ2-3; D unresolved. The CDR3 covers 19 residues. V was trimmed by 3 bases and J by 0 bases, leaving 22 bases between them. CDR1 is KGHSH and CDR2 is LQKENI in the germline V gene. The CDR3 nucleotides read TGTGCCAGCTCACCCGCGGCCTCCGGTACTACCGTTAGCACAGATACGCAGTATTTT. This sequence encodes CASSPAASGTTVSTDTQYF.

J is TRBJ2-7 and V is TRBV19, with D tentatively TRBD1 or TRBD2 (6 bases each). Germline V gene data show CDR1 as LNHDA and CDR2 as SQIVND (reference sequence). This CDR3 is 14 amino acids long. V lost 8 bases, J lost 0 bases, and 14 bases lay in between. CDR3 sequence reads: CASRRGASSYEQYF. CDR3 nucleotide sequence: TGTGCCAGTCGTAGGGGGGCCAGCTCCTACGAGCAGTACTTC.

The chain has TRBV15 and TRBJ2-1, with TRBD1 matching 10 bases. Looked up from germline, CDR1 is LNHNV and CDR2 is YYDKDF (reference sequence). J lost 10 bases, V lost 3 bases, and 6 bases had no gene match. This CDR3 has 14 residues. For the CDR3, the DNA is TGTGCCACCAGCAGGGGGACAGGGGTGAGCGAGCAGTTCTTC. It is translated as CATSRGTGVSEQFF.

CDR3 DNA: TGTGCCAGCAGTGTTAGGCAGGGGGTTGTTGTTGCCCAGTACTTC. Translation gives CASSVRQGVVVAQYF. The rearrangement uses TRBV2 and TRBJ2-5; 7 bases match TRBD1. The CDR3 runs 15 residues. Germline-derived CDR1 and CDR2 are SNHLY and FYNNEI. J lost 9 bases, V lost 4 bases, and 14 bases had no gene match. Together with reference TRBV2 and TRBJ2-5, the CDR3 gives the full variable domain: EPEVTQTPSHQVTQMGQEVILRCVPISNHLYFYWYRQILGQKVEFLVSFYNNEISEKSEIFDDQFSVERPDGSNFTLKIRSTKLEDSAMYFCASSVRQGVVVAQYFGPGTRLLVL.

The chain uses TRBV29-1 and TRBJ1-2; the D is unclear. With 7 bases removed from V and 1 base from J, the gap between germline ends came to 10 bases. CDR3 length equals 12 residues. Germline V CDR1 and CDR2: SQVTM, ANQGSEA. Written as DNA, the CDR3 is TGCAGCGGGAGGGTTAGTAACTATGGCTACACCTTC. Amino acids: CSGRVSNYGYTF.

V usage is TRBV4-3 and J usage is TRBJ2-2, with 9 nucleotides matching TRBD2. Germline V gene lookup returns CDR1 LGHNA and CDR2 YSLEER. This CDR3 has 17 residues. V shed 0 bases, J shed 3 bases, and the junction held 5 bases outside the gene matches. The CDR3 nucleotides read TGCGCCAGCAGCCAAGATGTGACTAGCGGATACACCGGGGAGCTGTTTTTT. Residues: CASSQDVTSGYTGELFF.

The chain combines TRBV7-9 with TRBJ2-7; possibly TRBD2 for D (5 bases). There are 18 residues in the CDR3. Trimming removed 2 bases from V and 3 bases from J, with 23 bases in between. Germline V gene lookup returns CDR1 SEHNR and CDR2 FQNEAQ (reference sequence). As DNA, the CDR3 is TGTGCCAGCAGCTTATTATTAACTCAACCGGGAAGCATCTACGAGCAGTACTTC. As protein: CASSLLLTQPGSIYEQYF.

The chain has TRBV18 and TRBJ2-5; 8 nucleotides match TRBD1. The junction had 3 bases not matched to a gene; V was cut back by 0 bases and J by 3 bases. This CDR3 is built from 15 residues. Germline CDR1 is KGHSH and CDR2 is LQKENI. The CDR3 DNA sequence: TGTGCCAGCTCACCACCGGGACAGGTTAAAGAGACCCAGTACTTC. Translation gives CASSPPGQVKETQYF.

This sequence joins TRBV7-9 and TRBJ1-1; a weak D match, TRBD1 (5 bases). Deletions cut 5 bases from V and 0 bases from J, with 10 bases between. CDR1 is SEHNR, CDR2 FQNEAQ, per germline (reference sequence). The CDR3 sequence is 14 residues long. CDR3 sequence: CASSAGMVNTEAFF. Written as DNA, the CDR3 is TGTGCCAGCAGCGCAGGGATGGTGAACACTGAAGCTTTCTTT.

The chain couples TRBV18 to TRBJ2-7; maybe TRBD1 (6 bases). V shed 5 bases and J shed 2 bases, with 13 bases lying between them. The CDR3 contains 14 residues. Germline loops: CDR1 KGHSH, CDR2 LQKENI. The DNA for the CDR3 is TGTGCCAGCTCAATATCGGACAGACCCTACGAGCAGTACTTC. Protein: CASSISDRPYEQYF. The full variable domain, in which reference TRBV18 and TRBJ2-7 provide the parts outside the CDR3, is NAGVMQNPRHLVRRRGQEARLRCSPMKGHSHVYWYRQLPEEGLKFMVYLQKENIIDESGMPKERFSAEFPKEGPSILRIQQVVRGDSAAYFCASSISDRPYEQYFGPGTRLTVT.

The chain recombines TRBV4-1 with TRBJ2-1; either TRBD1 or TRBD2 may fit D (5 bases each). Looked up from germline, CDR1 is MGHRA and CDR2 is YSYEKL. This CDR3 spans 17 amino acids. Trimming stripped 2 bases from V and 2 bases from J, with 16 bases between. CDR3 in amino acids: CASSQNPTGATYNEQFF. Here the CDR3 DNA reads TGCGCCAGCAGCCAAAATCCCACCGGGGCCACCTACAATGAGCAGTTCTTC.

This chain joins TRBV7-9 and TRBJ2-3, with 7 bases identical to TRBD1. This CDR3 contains 16 residues. Germline CDR1 SEHNR, CDR2 FQNEAQ (reference sequence). With V trimmed by 5 bases and J by 1 base, 9 bases remained unmatched. The CDR3 reads CASSSRRQGGTDTQYF. The CDR3 DNA is TGTGCCAGCAGCAGCCGTCGCCAGGGGGGCACAGATACGCAGTATTTT.

This chain joins TRBV10-3 and TRBJ2-1, with 8 bases lining up with TRBD2. Germline V gene lookup returns CDR1 ENHRY and CDR2 SYGVKD. The CDR3 totals 15 residues. V was pared by 3 bases and J by 5 bases, with 6 bases of the junction left unmatched. In DNA, the CDR3 is TGTGCCATCAGTGATTCCGCGGGAGGTAACAATGAGCAGTTCTTC. Residues: CAISDSAGGNNEQFF.

Notes on this clone: The sample carries other DNA sequences with the same CDR3. The rearrangement uses TRBV5-1 and TRBJ2-2; unclear D gene. V was clipped by 0 bases and J by 2 bases, with 5 bases between them. The CDR3 runs 14 residues. Germline CDR1 reads SGHRS; CDR2 reads YFSETQ. The CDR3 is CASSLGSNTGELFF. As DNA, the CDR3 is TGCGCCAGCAGCTTGGGGTCTAACACCGGGGAGCTGTTTTTT.

The chain employs TRBV25-1 and TRBJ2-1; 8 bases align to TRBD1. The trim removed 2 bases at V and 5 bases at J, leaving 5 bases unmatched. This CDR3 has 15 residues. CDR1 MGHDK and CDR2 SYGVNS come from the germline V gene. CDR3 sequence: CASSEIGQGDNEQFF. CDR3 bases: TGTGCCAGCAGTGAAATAGGACAGGGTGACAATGAGCAGTTCTTC.

V and J are TRBV6-1 and TRBJ2-3; unclear D gene. This CDR3 is built from 15 residues. The germline V gene encodes CDR1 MNHNS and CDR2 SASEGT. Trimming took 4 bases from V and 0 from J, leaving 11 bases between them. CDR3 loop: CASSVRSPSTDTQYF. The CDR3 coding sequence is TGTGCCAGCAGTGTCAGATCTCCGAGCACAGATACGCAGTATTTT.

V usage is TRBV9 and J usage is TRBJ2-3; D gene ambiguous. The CDR3 runs to 15 residues. V gave up 3 bases and J gave up 6 bases, with 17 bases separating them. Looked up from germline, CDR1 is SGDLS and CDR2 is YYNGEE. As DNA, the CDR3 is TGTGCCAGCAGCGCTGGCCGGCGTCGGTCGGATACGCAGTATTTT. Protein sequence: CASSAGRRRSDTQYF.

The J gene is TRBJ2-3, the V gene TRBV13; 12 positions match TRBD2. The germline CDR1 and CDR2 sequences are PRHDT and FYEKMQ (reference sequence). The CDR3 has 16 amino acids. V was clipped by 0 bases and J by 6 bases; unmatched bases: 4. The CDR3 DNA sequence: TGTGCCAGCAGCTTAGGGCTAGCGGGAGGGCATGATACGCAGTATTTT. Translation: CASSLGLAGGHDTQYF.

The rearrangement joins TRBV7-3 to TRBJ2-3; D uncertain. Trimming pared 1 base from V and 5 bases from J, leaving 7 bases between. The V gene's germline CDR1 is SGHTA and CDR2 FQGTGA. The CDR3 runs to 13 residues. The CDR3 DNA reads as TGTGCCAGCAGCTTAATTACCGAAGATACGCAGTATTTT. Protein: CASSLITEDTQYF.

This sequence joins TRBV4-3 and TRBJ2-1, with 10 bases matching TRBD2. The V segment lost 0 bases and the J segment 15 bases; nucleotides outside the gene matches: 5. CDR1 LGHNA and CDR2 YSLEER come from the germline V gene. The CDR3 loop spans 13 amino acids. Written as DNA, the CDR3 is TGCGCCAGCAGCCAAGAGGAACTAGCGGGACTGTTCTTC. Encoded protein: CASSQEELAGLFF.

This chain joins TRBV5-6 and TRBJ2-2, with no clear D. Germline CDR1 and CDR2: SGHDT and YYEEEE. This CDR3 has 14 amino acids. Trimming cost V 0 bases and J 3 bases, with 6 bases left between them. The CDR3 DNA reads as TGTGCCAGCAGCTTGGTACTGTACACCGGGGAGCTGTTTTTT. This encodes CASSLVLYTGELFF.

The rearrangement joins TRBV5-4 to TRBJ2-7; 7 nucleotides align to TRBD1. The CDR3 contains 15 residues. Trimming took 5 bases from V and 0 from J; bases not matched to a gene: 8. Per germline, CDR1 SGHNT and CDR2 YYREEE (reference sequence). Here the CDR3 reads CASSPDRASSYEQYF. In DNA, the CDR3 is TGTGCCAGCAGTCCCGACAGGGCCTCCTCCTACGAGCAGTACTTC.

The V call is TRBV28, the J call TRBJ1-2; no reliable D call. V lost 2 bases to trimming and J lost 8 bases, with 12 bases between them. Germline CDR1 and CDR2: MDHEN and SYDVKM. The CDR3 totals 13 residues. The CDR3 DNA reads as TGTGCCAGCAGTTTACCTTCAGCCGGGGGCTACACCTTC. Its protein is CASSLPSAGGYTF.